This T cell receptor beta chain was recovered during a study of technical replicates of blood from several donors. The table came from immunoSEQ multiplex PCR; TCRdb's copy has only in-frame clones and leaves some out. The repertoire holds approximately 73,000 clones, with 85% to 95% as singletons. V was pared by 5 bases and J by 4 bases, with 7 bases of the junction left unmatched. This CDR3 is built from 14 residues. In germline, CDR1 is SEHNR, CDR2 FQNEAQ (reference sequence). This sequence originates from a human donor in good health. The sample comprised T cells isolated from PBMCs. The chain employs TRBV7-9 and TRBJ2-5, with 7 bases lining up with TRBD2. CDR3: CASSKGRELETQYF. DNA of the CDR3: TGTGCCAGCAGCAAGGGGCGGGAGTTAGAGACCCAGTACTTC.